A selection of T cell receptor beta chains follows, all from one sample in a study of Ad26.COV2.S vaccination and SARS-CoV-2 variants. Repertoires were generated with immunoSEQ multiplex PCR, while TCRdb's copy carries only in-frame clones and drops some. The sample shows 300,000 to 400,000 clones, about 86% of them seen only once. The sequencing used peripheral blood, collected in a trial of Ad26.COV2.S vaccine versus placebo. All receptors derive from a person between 18 and 65 years old who received the Ad26.COV2.S COVID-19 vaccine or a placebo. Both conserved end residues are part of each CDR3. The order of the fields is V gene, clone size, D gene, J gene, CDR3 DNA, CDR3 protein. A D gene is named only where the DNA matches it firmly. Rows give clone size only sometimes, using once, few, many, or a class for an expanded clone.

TRBV5-4	-	TRBD2	TRBJ2-1	TGTGCCAGCAGCTTCGGCGGGAGGGCCGCCAATGAGCAGTTCTTC	CASSFGGRAANEQFF
TRBV27	-	TRBD1	TRBJ2-7	TGTGCCAGCAGTTCCCGTGGGACAGGGAGACGAATCCTCCGCAACGAGCAGTACTTC	CASSSRGTGRRILRNEQYF
TRBV9	-	-	TRBJ1-4	TGTGCCAGCAGCGTAAGGGGCTCCGGTCCGGCTAATGAAAAACTGTTTTTT	CASSVRGSGPANEKLFF
TRBV3-1/TRBV3-2	-	TRBD1	TRBJ1-2	TGTGCCAGCAGCCCCCGGGACAGGGGAATTCGGACCTTC	CASSPRDRGIRTF
TRBV20-1	-	-	TRBJ1-2	TGCAGTGCCTTCTATAACTATGGCTACACCTTC	CSAFYNYGYTF
TRBV9	-	TRBD1	TRBJ1-4	TGTGCCAGCAGCGCCGGGACAGCAGAAGGAAAACTGTTTTTT	CASSAGTAEGKLFF
TRBV5-6	-	-	TRBJ2-7	TGTGCCAGCAGCTTGGTTATAGGATCCGAGCAGTACTTC	CASSLVIGSEQYF
TRBV3-1/TRBV3-2	-	TRBD1	TRBJ1-6	TGTGCCAGCAGCGATACCTGGACAGGGGGCAATTCACCCCTCCACTTT	CASSDTWTGGNSPLHF
TRBV10-3	-	TRBD1	TRBJ1-1	TGTGCCATCAGTGAGTATATAGGACAGGGAGTTCGTGAAGCTTTCTTT	CAISEYIGQGVREAFF
TRBV4-2	-	-	TRBJ1-1	TGTGCCAGCAGCCAATCCTCGTCTTGGGGCGCTGAAGCTTTCTTT	CASSQSSSWGAEAFF
TRBV25-1	-	TRBD1	TRBJ1-1	TGTGCCAGCGCTGCCGGGACAGGGACCACTGAAGCTTTCTTT	CASAAGTGTTEAFF
TRBV14	-	-	TRBJ1-3	TGTGCCAGCAGCCAAGGCGGTCGAGGGGCGGGAAACACCATATATTTT	CASSQGGRGAGNTIYF
TRBV4-2	few	-	TRBJ2-1	TGTGCCAGCAGCCCTGAACGACGGGGCGACCAGAACAATGAGCAGTTCTTC	CASSPERRGDQNNEQFF
TRBV7-9	-	-	TRBJ1-2	TGTGCCAGCAGCTTAGGGCGGGCGGGCTACACCTTC	CASSLGRAGYTF
TRBV18	-	-	TRBJ2-1	TGTGCCAGCTCACCGGCACAGTCCTACAATGAGCAGTTCTTC	CASSPAQSYNEQFF
TRBV6-5	-	-	TRBJ1-1	TGTGCCAGCAGTTACTCTTACACCCGCACTGAAGCTTTCTTT	CASSYSYTRTEAFF
TRBV11-1	-	TRBD2	TRBJ2-7	TGTGCCAGCAGCCTCGGGGCGGGAGGTATCGAGCAGTACTTC	CASSLGAGGIEQYF
TRBV5-1	few	-	TRBJ2-2	TGCGCCAGCAGCTTGCGGCAGTCCACCGGGGAGCTGTTTTTT	CASSLRQSTGELFF
TRBV29-1	-	-	TRBJ1-1	TGCAGCGTCGCTTCCCTAGGGAACACTGAAGCTTTCTTT	CSVASLGNTEAFF
TRBV20-1	-	-	TRBJ1-5	TGCAGTGCTAGTATGGGGGCGGATAGCAATCAGCCCCAGCATTTT	CSASMGADSNQPQHF
TRBV11-2	-	-	TRBJ2-1	TGTGCCAGCAGCTTAAGGGTTTGGGGCAGGCAAACGCGGGACAATGAGCAGTTCTTC	CASSLRVWGRQTRDNEQFF
TRBV19	once	-	TRBJ1-5	TGTGCCAGTAGTACCGACTCTAATCAGCCCCAGCATTTT	CASSTDSNQPQHF
TRBV28	-	-	TRBJ1-4	TGTGCCAGCAGACCAGGGGCTAATGAAAAACTGTTTTTT	CASRPGANEKLFF
TRBV19	-	-	TRBJ1-2	TGTGCCAGTAGTCAGGGAGGCTATGGCTACACCTTC	CASSQGGYGYTF
TRBV12-3/TRBV12-4	-	TRBD2	TRBJ2-3	TGTGCCAGCAGTTTAGCTAGCGGGTATACGCAGTATTTT	CASSLASGYTQYF
TRBV9	-	TRBD1	TRBJ2-2	TGTGCCAGCAGCGTCCGACAGGGTCACGGGGAGCTGTTTTTT	CASSVRQGHGELFF
TRBV30	-	-	TRBJ2-7	TGTGCCTGTAGATCGGACTCCACAGGGGAGCAGTACTTC	CACRSDSTGEQYF
TRBV6-1	-	-	TRBJ1-3	TGTGCCAGCAGTGAAGGGTCGAACACCATATATTTT	CASSEGSNTIYF
TRBV4-1	once	-	TRBJ2-7	TGCGCCAGCAGCCAAGTCTTTGGAGGCTACGAGCAGTACTTC	CASSQVFGGYEQYF
TRBV7-2	once	-	TRBJ2-7	TGTGCCAGCAGCTTAGACGGGGGCTGGCAGTACTTC	CASSLDGGWQYF
TRBV11-3	-	-	TRBJ2-2	TGTGCCAGCAGCCAAGGGGTCAACACCGGGGAGCTGTTTTTT	CASSQGVNTGELFF
TRBV5-1	-	TRBD2	TRBJ2-3	TGCGCCAGCAGCTCACTAGCGGCTAGCACAGATACGCAGTATTTT	CASSSLAASTDTQYF
TRBV5-4	-	-	TRBJ2-7	TGTGCCAGCAGCCTGAACATGCTGTACGAGCAGTACTTC	CASSLNMLYEQYF
TRBV6-2/TRBV6-3	-	-	TRBJ2-5	TGTGCCAGCAGTTACTCGACGGGGAACAAGCTACAAGGGAAGCCGCAAGAGACCCAGTACTTC	CASSYSTGNKLQGKPQETQYF
TRBV30	-	-	TRBJ1-1	TGTGCCTGGAGTGTAACCAGGAGCACTGAAGCTTTCTTT	CAWSVTRSTEAFF
TRBV28	-	TRBD1	TRBJ1-3	TGTGGCACCTCTTCCGGGACAGGGCCTCTTCTCGGAAACACCATATATTTT	CGTSSGTGPLLGNTIYF
TRBV7-2	-	TRBD2	TRBJ2-5	TGTGCCAGCAGCTTTGCGGGGGTACAAGAGACCCAGTACTTC	CASSFAGVQETQYF
TRBV4-1	-	-	TRBJ1-2	TGCGCCAGCAGCCCCGGACAGATTGAGTGGGGCTACACCTTC	CASSPGQIEWGYTF
TRBV7-8	-	TRBD2	TRBJ2-1	TGTGCCAGCAGCTTAGGACTAGCGGGGAACAATGAGCAGTTCTTC	CASSLGLAGNNEQFF
TRBV3-1/TRBV3-2	-	-	TRBJ2-1	TGTGCCAGCAGCCAAGATAGGTGGGGACCCTACAATGAGCAGTTCTTC	CASSQDRWGPYNEQFF
TRBV4-1	-	-	TRBJ2-5	TGCGCCAGCAGCCAAGACTCATACCAAGAGACCCAGTACTTC	CASSQDSYQETQYF
TRBV9	-	TRBD2	TRBJ2-1	TGTGCCAGCAGCGTAGACCCGACTAGCGGGAAAGGTGAGCAGTTCTTC	CASSVDPTSGKGEQFF
TRBV29-1	-	-	TRBJ2-5	TGCAGCGTCTCGGGAGACCGGGAGACCCAGTACTTC	CSVSGDRETQYF
TRBV7-9	-	-	TRBJ1-1	TGTGCCAGCAGCTCCCAGATGGGCACTGAAGCTTTCTTT	CASSSQMGTEAFF
TRBV6-5	-	-	TRBJ2-6	TGTGCCAGCAGCAACTCTGGGGCCAACGTCCTGACTTTC	CASSNSGANVLTF
TRBV5-1	-	-	TRBJ2-5	TGCGCCAGCAGAGGAGACAGAGTCCAAGAGACCCAGTACTTC	CASRGDRVQETQYF
TRBV5-6	-	TRBD2	TRBJ2-3	TGTGCCAGCAGCAGCAGCGGGGGAAGCACAGATACGCAGTATTTT	CASSSSGGSTDTQYF
TRBV7-2	once	TRBD1	TRBJ1-5	TGTGCCAGCAGCTCTCGGACAGGGAGAAACAATCAGCCCCAGCATTTT	CASSSRTGRNNQPQHF
TRBV19	-	-	TRBJ1-5	TGTGCCAGTAGTATTCGAGTGAGTCAGCCCCAGCATTTT	CASSIRVSQPQHF
TRBV30	-	TRBD2	TRBJ2-1	TGTGCCTGGAGAAGGGCTAGCGGTTACAATGAGCAGTTCTTC	CAWRRASGYNEQFF
TRBV12-3/TRBV12-4	-	TRBD1	TRBJ2-2	TGTGCCAGCAGTTTAGACAGGGGGCGGGAGCTGTTTTTT	CASSLDRGRELFF
TRBV5-1	-	TRBD1	TRBJ1-3	TGCGCCAGCAGCTTGGCGGACAGGACCTCTGGAAACACCATATATTTT	CASSLADRTSGNTIYF
TRBV19	-	-	TRBJ1-1	TGTGCCAGTAGTATGGGGCAGGCGAACACTGAAGCTTTCTTT	CASSMGQANTEAFF
TRBV29-1	-	-	TRBJ1-1	TGCAGCGTAGCCCGGGTGATGAACACTGAAGCTTTCTTT	CSVARVMNTEAFF
TRBV27	-	TRBD1	TRBJ1-2	TGTGCCAGCAGATCAGTAGCCCTCGAGACAGGGAACTATGGCTACACCTTC	CASRSVALETGNYGYTF